Listed below are T cell receptor beta chains from one sample, sequenced in a study of early T cells in non-severe SARS-CoV-2 infection. TCRdb passed the 5' RACE reads through MiXCR, listing each CDR3 protein once. The repertoire includes some 48,000 distinct CDR3 sequences, approximately 9.8% of them detected once, and about 8% sits in the top ten. Sequenced material: whole blood. Source of these receptors: an adult who was a healthcare worker with PCR-confirmed SARS-CoV-2 infection or an uninfected control (not recorded which). Each CDR3 is given with its conserved first and last residue. D genes are given only for firm matches. Expanded clones get a size class; other rows say once, few or many, or leave the size out.

size,J,V,D,CDR3,DNA
few,TRBJ2-7,TRBV2,TRBD2,CASKLAGAYEQYF,TGTGCCAGCAAACTAGCGGGGGCCTACGAGCAGTACTTC
many,TRBJ2-3,TRBV5-1,TRBD2,CASSPLLGGLATRTDTQYF,TGCGCCAGCAGCCCCCTCCTGGGGGGACTAGCAACTCGCACAGATACGCAGTATTTT
.,TRBJ2-3,TRBV25-1,TRBD2,CASSEPAGGTDTQYF,TGTGCCAGCAGTGAACCCGCGGGAGGCACAGATACGCAGTATTTT
many,TRBJ1-1,TRBV5-1,TRBD1,CASSWTGGTEYTEAFF,TGCGCCAGCAGCTGGACAGGGGGGACGGAGTACACTGAAGCTTTCTTT
many,TRBJ1-4,TRBV20-1,.,CSARDIMGIEKLFF,TGCAGTGCTAGAGATATAATGGGGATTGAAAAACTGTTTTTT
.,TRBJ2-7,TRBV20-1,TRBD2,CSARASGRHEQYF,TGCAGTGCTAGGGCTAGCGGGAGGCACGAGCAGTACTTC
.,TRBJ1-4,TRBV4-1,.,CASSPQDPRAEQGKLFF,TGCGCCAGCAGCCCACAGGACCCCAGGGCCGAACAGGGAAAACTGTTTTTT
few,TRBJ1-3,TRBV12-3/TRBV12-4,.,CASSLRDSRGNTIYF,TGTGCCAGCAGTTTGCGGGATTCCCGTGGAAACACCATATATTTT
.,TRBJ2-1,TRBV29-1,.,CSVDTHEQFF,TGCAGCGTTGATACCCATGAGCAGTTCTTC
.,TRBJ1-1,TRBV7-2,TRBD1,CASSLVTGVNTEAFF,TGTGCCAGCAGCTTAGTCACAGGGGTGAACACTGAAGCTTTCTTT
many,TRBJ2-7,TRBV6-5,.,CASAAGNSYEQYF,TGTGCCAGCGCCGCGGGGAACTCCTACGAGCAGTACTTC
.,TRBJ2-5,TRBV4-1,.,CASSQILSPKTQYF,TGCGCCAGCAGCCAAATCCTCAGCCCCAAGACCCAGTACTTC
.,TRBJ1-2,TRBV28,.,CASAGNYGYTF,TGTGCCTCCGCGGGGAACTATGGCTACACCTTC
many,TRBJ2-3,TRBV14,.,CASSQAGLLTDTQYF,TGTGCCAGCAGCCAGGCGGGTCTACTTACAGATACGCAGTATTTT
few,TRBJ1-2,TRBV3-1,.,CASSHRGEFNYGYTF,TGTGCCAGCAGCCATAGAGGGGAATTTAACTATGGCTACACCTTC
few,TRBJ2-2,TRBV7-2,.,CASSLDGRWVGGELFF,TGTGCCAGCAGCTTAGACGGACGATGGGTCGGCGGGGAGCTGTTTTTT
few,TRBJ2-3,TRBV10-3,.,CAISESPGTAGPRDTQYF,TGTGCCATCAGTGAGAGTCCAGGGACCGCTGGGCCGCGGGATACGCAGTATTTT
many,TRBJ2-5,TRBV5-6,.,CASSFFGQGLQETQYF,TGTGCCAGCAGCTTTTTCGGGCAGGGCCTCCAAGAGACCCAGTACTTC
many,TRBJ1-6,TRBV5-1,.,CASSPDRPPLHF,TGCGCCAGCAGCCCTGACAGGCCACCCCTCCACTTT
few,TRBJ2-6,TRBV6-5,.,CASTKTGNKIGYPSGANVLTF,TGTGCCAGCACCAAAACAGGGAACAAGATTGGATATCCCTCTGGGGCCAACGTCCTGACTTTC
few,TRBJ2-6,TRBV5-1,.,CASDLGVGSGANVLTF,TGCGCCAGCGACCTCGGAGTTGGTTCTGGGGCCAACGTCCTGACTTTC
few,TRBJ2-7,TRBV7-2,.,CASSLVAEPPYEQYF,TGTGCCAGCAGCTTAGTGGCTGAGCCCCCCTACGAGCAGTACTTC
many,TRBJ1-2,TRBV5-5,.,CASSSTGSQFGMSGYTF,TGTGCCAGCAGCTCCACAGGGTCTCAGTTTGGGATGAGTGGCTACACCTTC
few,TRBJ2-1,TRBV29-1,.,CSVEDSKPGESF,TGCAGCGTTGAAGATTCGAAGCCAGGGGAGAGTTTC
many,TRBJ2-5,TRBV19,.,CASSIAGAGETQYF,TGTGCCAGTAGTATAGCTGGAGCCGGGGAGACCCAGTACTTC
.,TRBJ1-1,TRBV7-9,.,CASFNQLNTEAFF,TGTGCCAGCTTTAACCAGTTGAACACTGAAGCTTTCTTT
many,TRBJ2-3,TRBV7-9,TRBD2,CASSLNLAGDADTQYF,TGTGCCAGCAGCTTAAATCTAGCGGGAGATGCAGATACGCAGTATTTT
many,TRBJ2-2,TRBV4-1,TRBD2,CASSQSGATTSGSATGELFF,TGCGCCAGCAGCCAATCGGGTGCTACGACTAGCGGGAGCGCCACCGGGGAGCTGTTTTTT
once,TRBJ2-7,TRBV28,.,CASSFLFEGLGEQYF,TGTGCCAGCAGTTTCCTATTTGAGGGGCTTGGGGAGCAGTACTTC
.,TRBJ1-2,TRBV3-1,TRBD1,CASSGLRQGSGYTF,TGTGCCAGCAGCGGACTGAGACAGGGTAGCGGCTACACCTTC
.,TRBJ1-1,TRBV12-5,.,CASGPRDRDTEAFF,TGTGCTAGTGGTCCCCGGGACCGAGACACTGAAGCTTTCTTT
.,TRBJ2-7,TRBV20-1,.,CSARIINEQYF,TGCAGTGCTAGAATAATAAACGAGCAGTACTTC
few,TRBJ2-5,TRBV6-9,TRBD2,CASSYRLAGGGETQYF,TGTGCCAGCAGTTATAGACTAGCGGGGGGCGGAGAGACCCAGTACTTC
many,TRBJ2-1,TRBV12-3/TRBV12-4,.,CASSSGEGYNEQFF,TGTGCCAGCAGTTCCGGGGAAGGGTACAATGAGCAGTTCTTC
many,TRBJ2-1,TRBV7-4,TRBD2,CASSCGSSGSVSSYNEQFF,TGTGCCAGCAGCTGTGGGAGCAGCGGGAGCGTGAGCTCCTACAATGAGCAGTTCTTC
few,TRBJ2-3,TRBV6-2/TRBV6-3,TRBD2,CASLPLGEGSGDTQYF,TGTGCCAGCCTCCCTCTGGGGGAGGGCTCTGGAGATACGCAGTATTTT
few,TRBJ2-1,TRBV28,.,CASSPKGGQFF,TGTGCCAGCAGTCCCAAAGGGGGGCAGTTCTTC
.,TRBJ2-3,TRBV29-1,TRBD2,CSSPSGRGRSTDTQYF,TGCAGCTCCCCTAGCGGGAGGGGAAGGAGCACAGATACGCAGTATTTT
few,TRBJ2-5,TRBV11-2,TRBD2,CASSLDRAGGGTQYF,TGTGCCAGCAGCTTAGATCGGGCGGGAGGAGGGACCCAGTACTTC
few,TRBJ1-1,TRBV20-1,.,CSARDLLRYTEAFF,TGCAGTGCTAGAGATTTATTACGGTACACTGAAGCTTTCTTT
.,TRBJ2-7,TRBV7-8,.,CASSLGRDPTYEQYF,TGTGCCAGCAGCTTAGGTCGGGATCCTACCTACGAGCAGTACTTC
.,TRBJ2-1,TRBV2,.,CASSLSSLVGLFF,TGTGCCAGCAGCCTTTCTAGTCTTGTAGGACTGTTCTTC
.,TRBJ2-1,TRBV9,.,CASSEGSRNEQFF,TGTGCCAGCAGCGAGGGGTCCCGCAATGAGCAGTTCTTC
many,TRBJ1-1,TRBV24-1,TRBD1,CATSDSDREPFF,TGTGCCACCAGTGACTCCGACAGGGAGCCTTTCTTT
.,TRBJ1-2,TRBV29-1,TRBD1,CSVEDRGLPYGYTF,TGCAGCGTTGAAGACAGGGGGCTCCCCTATGGCTACACCTTC
.,TRBJ2-1,TRBV28,TRBD2,CASTMGLAGVIEQFF,TGTGCCAGCACCATGGGACTAGCGGGAGTAATTGAGCAGTTCTTC
few,TRBJ2-1,TRBV20-1,TRBD2,CSARGVRREVYNEQFF,TGCAGTGCTAGGGGAGTAAGGCGGGAGGTCTACAATGAGCAGTTCTTC